The rows below give T cell receptor beta chains drawn from one sample of a study of cytomegalovirus exposure and HLA in healthy donors. Generated by immunoSEQ multiplex PCR, the TCRdb table keeps only in-frame clones and is missing some. The repertoire includes tens of thousands of clones, 70% to 80% of them detected once, and 5.5% to 7% sits in the top ten. The sample comprised PBMCs. The receptors come from a man aged 30 to 45 in good health and CMV-seronegative. The CDR3 runs from the conserved cysteine through the conserved F or W. A D gene is named only where the DNA matches it firmly. For some rows the clone size is stated as once, few or many, or as a class when expanded; others skip it.

cdr3_nt	cdr3_aa	clone_size	j_call	d_call	v_call
TGCGCCAGCAATCCTAATAGGGGGGGGCACACTGAAGCTTTCTTT	CASNPNRGGHTEAFF	-	TRBJ1-1	-	TRBV5-1
TGTGCCAGCAGTGAATCGGGATGGAGTTATAATGAAAAACTGTTTTTT	CASSESGWSYNEKLFF	few	TRBJ1-4	-	TRBV25-1
TGCGCCAGCAGCCTACTCGTAGGGGGCGCGGGGGAGACCCAGTACTTC	CASSLLVGGAGETQYF	-	TRBJ2-5	-	TRBV5-1
TGTGCCAGCCAACTTGCGGGGGATGAAAAACTGTTTTTT	CASQLAGDEKLFF	once	TRBJ1-4	-	TRBV14
TGCGCCAGCAGCCAAGCCGGGATGCCTTACGAAAAACTGTTTTTT	CASSQAGMPYEKLFF	-	TRBJ1-4	-	TRBV4-1
TGTGCCAGCAGTACGGGGGACAGGGCTGTGAATGAGCAGTTCTTC	CASSTGDRAVNEQFF	-	TRBJ2-1	TRBD1	TRBV6-1
TGTGCCAGCAGTGAAACAGGGGCTGGGGCCAACGTCCTGACTTTC	CASSETGAGANVLTF	-	TRBJ2-6	TRBD1	TRBV6-1
TGCGCCAGCAGCAAAAGGACAGGGGGCTCGTACGAGCAGTACTTC	CASSKRTGGSYEQYF	-	TRBJ2-7	TRBD1	TRBV5-1
TGTGCCAGCAGCTTGGACAGGGGCAGTGGTGAGCAGTTCTTC	CASSLDRGSGEQFF	-	TRBJ2-1	TRBD1	TRBV5-4
TGTGCCAGCAGCCAACGTCTAACCCCAGATACGCAGTATTTT	CASSQRLTPDTQYF	few	TRBJ2-3	-	TRBV7-9
TGCGCCAGCAGCCAAGACCCCGGGACAGGGGCGGTGTACTTC	CASSQDPGTGAVYF	few	TRBJ2-7	TRBD1	TRBV4-1
TGTGCCAGCAGCTTGGGACAGGGGGTTCACACTGAAGCTTTCTTT	CASSLGQGVHTEAFF	-	TRBJ1-1	TRBD1	TRBV5-6
TGTGCCAGCAATCGCTATAATGAAAAACTGTTTTTT	CASNRYNEKLFF	-	TRBJ1-4	-	TRBV6-5
TGTGCCAGCAGCTTGGAGTTGCCCGGCGGGCGGGATACGCAGTATTTT	CASSLELPGGRDTQYF	once	TRBJ2-3	-	TRBV5-6
TGCGCCAGCTGGACGACTAGCGGCACCGGGGAGCTGTTTTTT	CASWTTSGTGELFF	-	TRBJ2-2	TRBD2	TRBV5-1
TGTGCCAGCAGTCCCTCCTCCCCCGACTCTTCAAATGAGCAGTTCTTC	CASSPSSPDSSNEQFF	-	TRBJ2-1	-	TRBV27
TGCGCCAGCAGTGAGAATCTAGCGGGAGCAGGTTCCTACGAGCAGTACTTC	CASSENLAGAGSYEQYF	-	TRBJ2-7	TRBD2	TRBV10-1
TGTGCCAGTAGTACCGCGGACAGGGGTGTTGGCTACACCTTC	CASSTADRGVGYTF	few	TRBJ1-2	TRBD1	TRBV19
TGTGCCAGCAGGACCCGGAGGTTGTGGGAGACCCAGTACTTC	CASRTRRLWETQYF	-	TRBJ2-5	-	TRBV27
TGTGCCTGGAGTGGGGACAGGGGGCACACTGAAGCTTTCTTT	CAWSGDRGHTEAFF	few	TRBJ1-1	TRBD1	TRBV30
TGTGCCAGCAGCCCTAGGCTAGCTCCAGATACGCAGTATTTT	CASSPRLAPDTQYF	-	TRBJ2-3	-	TRBV11-3
TGTGCCAGCAGCTTAGTAGTAGGACTAGGAGTTGCAGATACGCAGTATTTT	CASSLVVGLGVADTQYF	once	TRBJ2-3	TRBD2	TRBV7-9
TGCGCCAGCAGCCCGGGGGTCGAGCAGTACTTC	CASSPGVEQYF	-	TRBJ2-7	-	TRBV5-1
TGCGCCAGCGGGATGACAGGGGCTCTCAGCAATCAGCCCCAGCATTTT	CASGMTGALSNQPQHF	few	TRBJ1-5	TRBD1	TRBV10-2
TGTGCCAGCAGCCCCGCGAATGGGGGCTTATACAATGAGCAGTTCTTC	CASSPANGGLYNEQFF	-	TRBJ2-1	-	TRBV7-9
TGTGCCAGCAGCTACACCGGGACTAGCGACGAGCAGTACTTC	CASSYTGTSDEQYF	-	TRBJ2-7	TRBD2	TRBV7-8
TGTGCCAGCAATGGACTTTTCGGGAGGGGAAATATGTACACAGATACGCAGTATTTT	CASNGLFGRGNMYTDTQYF	-	TRBJ2-3	TRBD2	TRBV2
TGTGCCAGCAGCTCCCTCGATAGGAGGCCCTACGAGCAGTACTTC	CASSSLDRRPYEQYF	-	TRBJ2-7	-	TRBV5-6
TGCGCCAGCAGCTTGGCCGCGCAACTGACAGGATACAATGAGCAGTTCTTC	CASSLAAQLTGYNEQFF	-	TRBJ2-1	-	TRBV5-1
TGTGCCTGGAGTGCGGGGTTGGGATCCCGCTTAATTAATGAAAAACTGTTTTTT	CAWSAGLGSRLINEKLFF	-	TRBJ1-4	-	TRBV30
TGCGCCAGCAGCCAAGATGAAGGAGCAGCTGTTAATGAAAAACTGTTTTTT	CASSQDEGAAVNEKLFF	few	TRBJ1-4	-	TRBV4-1
TGTGCCAGCACGGGTACTAGCGGAGGCGGGGAGACCCAGTACTTC	CASTGTSGGGETQYF	-	TRBJ2-5	TRBD2	TRBV2
TGTGCCAGCAGCACAACAGGGTTCACTGAAGCTTTCTTT	CASSTTGFTEAFF	-	TRBJ1-1	-	TRBV7-2
TGTGCCAGCAGCTTAGAATACAGACTAGCGGGAGGCGGGTCCTACAATGAGCAGTTCTTC	CASSLEYRLAGGGSYNEQFF	-	TRBJ2-1	TRBD2	TRBV7-6
TGTGCCAGCAGCTTCGGGACAGGGTACAATGAGCAGTTCTTC	CASSFGTGYNEQFF	-	TRBJ2-1	TRBD1	TRBV7-9
TGTGCCAGCAGCTTAGGGACAGGGGCAAAAGAGCAGTTCTTC	CASSLGTGAKEQFF	-	TRBJ2-1	TRBD1	TRBV7-6
TGTGCCAGCAGTCATGGACTAGCGGTCACAGATACGCAGTATTTT	CASSHGLAVTDTQYF	-	TRBJ2-3	TRBD2	TRBV5-8
TGTGCCAGCAGTTACGTTCTTGGAAACACCATATATTTT	CASSYVLGNTIYF	-	TRBJ1-3	-	TRBV6-5
TGTGCCAGCAGTGACTCGACAGGTTCGCTCGAGCAGTACTTC	CASSDSTGSLEQYF	-	TRBJ2-7	-	TRBV25-1
TGTGCCAGCAGTGACCGACAGGGGGTCTACGAGCAGTACTTC	CASSDRQGVYEQYF	-	TRBJ2-7	TRBD1	TRBV2
TGCGCCAGCAGCTTGGCCGGGACAGGGTTTCCCGGGGAGCTGTTTTTT	CASSLAGTGFPGELFF	-	TRBJ2-2	TRBD1	TRBV5-1
TGTGCCAGCAGCTCGTACCGACTAGCGGGAAACTACGAGCAGTACTTC	CASSSYRLAGNYEQYF	few	TRBJ2-7	TRBD2	TRBV7-8
TGTGCCAGCAGCTTAGATTGGGCAGGAGAGACCCAGTACTTC	CASSLDWAGETQYF	few	TRBJ2-5	-	TRBV11-2
TGTGCCAGCAGCTTAGCATCAGGGCTCCGATACACAGATACGCAGTATTTT	CASSLASGLRYTDTQYF	few	TRBJ2-3	-	TRBV7-9
TGCAGCGTGACAGGGGTCTCCTACGAGCAGTACTTC	CSVTGVSYEQYF	-	TRBJ2-7	TRBD1	TRBV29-1
TGCACCAGCAGCAGCGGGACTAGCGGAAACACCGGGGAGCTGTTTTTT	CTSSSGTSGNTGELFF	few	TRBJ2-2	-	TRBV1
TGTGCCAGCAGCCCGACAGGGGCAGATACGCAGTATTTT	CASSPTGADTQYF	-	TRBJ2-3	TRBD1	TRBV5-4
TGCGCCAGCAGCCAAAGGGGACAGAATACGTATGGCTACACCTTC	CASSQRGQNTYGYTF	few	TRBJ1-2	TRBD1	TRBV4-1
TGCGCCAGCAGCTTGGTACTAGCGGGATCCCGGGGAGATACGCAGTATTTT	CASSLVLAGSRGDTQYF	-	TRBJ2-3	TRBD2	TRBV5-1